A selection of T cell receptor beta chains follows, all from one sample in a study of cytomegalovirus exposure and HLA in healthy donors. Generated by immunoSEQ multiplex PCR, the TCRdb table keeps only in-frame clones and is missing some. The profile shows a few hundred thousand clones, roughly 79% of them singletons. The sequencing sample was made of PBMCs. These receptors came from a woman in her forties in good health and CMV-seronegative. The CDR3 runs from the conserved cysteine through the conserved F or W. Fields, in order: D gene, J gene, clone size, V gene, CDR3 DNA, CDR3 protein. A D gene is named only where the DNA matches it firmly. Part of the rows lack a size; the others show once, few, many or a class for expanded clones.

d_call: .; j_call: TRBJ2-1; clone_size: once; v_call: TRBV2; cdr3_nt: TGTGCCAGCCAGGGGTCCCCCTCCTACAATGAGCAGTTCTTC; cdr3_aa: CASQGSPSYNEQFF
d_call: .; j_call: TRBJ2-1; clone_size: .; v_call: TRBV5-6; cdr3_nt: TGTGCCAGCAGCTTGGGTTTCGGGGGTCGGCAGTTCTTC; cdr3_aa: CASSLGFGGRQFF
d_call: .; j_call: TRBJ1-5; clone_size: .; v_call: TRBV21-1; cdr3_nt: TGTGCCAGCAGCAAAACCCCGACAGGGAATAGCAATCAGCCCCAGCATTTT; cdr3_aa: CASSKTPTGNSNQPQHF
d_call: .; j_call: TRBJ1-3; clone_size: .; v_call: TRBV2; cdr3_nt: TGTGCCAGCAGGCAGGGACATTCTGGAAACACCATATATTTT; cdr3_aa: CASRQGHSGNTIYF
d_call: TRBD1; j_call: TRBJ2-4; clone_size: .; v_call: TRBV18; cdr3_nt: TGTGCCAGCTCACCACCGGGACAGGGGGCGAAAAACATTCAGTACTTC; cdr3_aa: CASSPPGQGAKNIQYF
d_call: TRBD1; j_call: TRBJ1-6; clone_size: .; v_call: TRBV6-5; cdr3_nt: TGTGCCAGCAGGGGTAAAACAGGGGGGGGTTCACCCCTCCACTTT; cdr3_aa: CASRGKTGGGSPLHF
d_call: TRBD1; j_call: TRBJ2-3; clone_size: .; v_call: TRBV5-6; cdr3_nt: TGTGCCAGCAGCTCGGGACAGGGCACAGATACGCAGTATTTT; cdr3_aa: CASSSGQGTDTQYF
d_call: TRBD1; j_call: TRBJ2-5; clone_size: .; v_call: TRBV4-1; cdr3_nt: TGCGCCAGCAGCAGTACCCGGGACAGGGGTCTGGAGACCCAGTACTTC; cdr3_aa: CASSSTRDRGLETQYF
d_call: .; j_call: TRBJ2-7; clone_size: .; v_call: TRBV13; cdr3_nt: TGTGCCAGCAGCCTCCTGTGGGAGGCCTACGAGCAGTACTTC; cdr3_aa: CASSLLWEAYEQYF
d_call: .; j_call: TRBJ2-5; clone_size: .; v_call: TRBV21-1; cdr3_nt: TGTGCCAGCAGCAAAGGCGGGGTGTTACAAGAGACCCAGTACTTC; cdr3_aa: CASSKGGVLQETQYF
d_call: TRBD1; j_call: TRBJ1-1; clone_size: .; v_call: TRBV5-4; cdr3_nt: TGTGCCAGCAGTCGAGAGACAGGGGGTAACACTGAAGCTTTCTTT; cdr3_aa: CASSRETGGNTEAFF
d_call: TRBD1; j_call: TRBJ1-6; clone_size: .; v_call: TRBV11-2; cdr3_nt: TGTGCCAGCAGCGCGGCAGGGGGGAATTCACCCCTCCACTTT; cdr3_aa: CASSAAGGNSPLHF
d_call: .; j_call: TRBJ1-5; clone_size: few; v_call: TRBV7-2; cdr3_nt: TGTGCCAGCAGCACCCCGACAGAGACCAATCAGCCCCAGCATTTT; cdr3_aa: CASSTPTETNQPQHF
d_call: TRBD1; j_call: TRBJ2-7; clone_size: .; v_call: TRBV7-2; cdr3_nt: TGTGCCAGCAGACAGGGGGCGCGGTACGAGCAGTACTTC; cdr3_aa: CASRQGARYEQYF
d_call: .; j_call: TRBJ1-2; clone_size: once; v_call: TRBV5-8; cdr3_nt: TGTGCCAGCACTTACCGGACTTATATAGATGGCTACACCTTC; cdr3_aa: CASTYRTYIDGYTF
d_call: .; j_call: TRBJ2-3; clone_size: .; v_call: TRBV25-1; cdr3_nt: TGTGCCAGCAGTTGGACAGTGGGCACAGATACGCAGTATTTT; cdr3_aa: CASSWTVGTDTQYF
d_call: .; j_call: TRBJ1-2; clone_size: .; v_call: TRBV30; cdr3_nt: TGTGCCTGGAGTACGGGGGGGCTCTATGGCTACACCTTC; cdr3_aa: CAWSTGGLYGYTF
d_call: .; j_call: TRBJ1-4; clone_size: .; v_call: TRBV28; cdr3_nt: TGTGCCAGCAGTTTTCAGGGGCAGCCTAATGAAAAACTGTTTTTT; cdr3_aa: CASSFQGQPNEKLFF
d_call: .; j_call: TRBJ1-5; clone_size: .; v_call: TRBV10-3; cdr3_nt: TGTGCCATCAGTGAGGGGCCTCATGGTGCCCAGCATTTT; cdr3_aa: CAISEGPHGAQHF
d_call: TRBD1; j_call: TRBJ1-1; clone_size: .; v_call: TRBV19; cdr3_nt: TGTGCCATATCGGACAGGGCTGGGACTGAAGCTTTCTTT; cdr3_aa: CAISDRAGTEAFF
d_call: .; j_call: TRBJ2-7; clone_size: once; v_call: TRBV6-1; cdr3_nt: TGTGCCAGCAGGCCGCGAAGAGGGCTAACCTACGAGCAGTACTTC; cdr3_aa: CASRPRRGLTYEQYF